This paragraph reports one T cell receptor beta chain. The target antigen is unknown. In germline, CDR1 is MRHNA, CDR2 SNTAGT. This CDR3 region has 13 residues. The V and J ends lost 8 bases and 8 bases, in that order; junction bases with no gene match: 9. The entry originates in a study of shared clonotypes between healthy human individuals. Across the study: CD4 naive cells filled three plates per donor, CD4 memory three, CD8 naive two and CD8 memory one.

The method was immunoSEQ multiplex PCR; TCRdb's version includes in-frame clones alone and lacks a portion of them. The sample contains 2,500,000 or so clones, around nine tenths of which appear only once. Whole-study findings and limits: Collection of samples was limited to blood; tissue repertoires likely differ.

The genes are TRBV6-4 and TRBJ2-1; TRBD1 matches 7 bases. This TCR derives from a man aged 18 to 29 in good health. Sequencing was performed on naive CD4+ T cells sorted from blood. Subset described: CD45RA+ positively selected. CDR3 sequence reads: CASARDRMDEQFF. Written as DNA, the CDR3 is TGTGCCAGCGCTCGGGACAGAATGGATGAGCAGTTCTTC.